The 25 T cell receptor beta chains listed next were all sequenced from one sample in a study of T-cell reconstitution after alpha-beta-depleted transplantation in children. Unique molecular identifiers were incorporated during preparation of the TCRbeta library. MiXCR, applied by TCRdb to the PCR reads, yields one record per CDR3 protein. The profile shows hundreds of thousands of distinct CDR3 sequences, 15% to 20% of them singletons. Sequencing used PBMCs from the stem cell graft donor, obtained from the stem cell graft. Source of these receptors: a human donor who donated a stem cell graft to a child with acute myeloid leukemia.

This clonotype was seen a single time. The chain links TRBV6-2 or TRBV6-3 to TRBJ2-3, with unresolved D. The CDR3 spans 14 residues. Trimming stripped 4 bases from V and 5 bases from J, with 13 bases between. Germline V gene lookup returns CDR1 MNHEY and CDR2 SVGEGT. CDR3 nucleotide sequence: TGTGCCAGCAGTTTGAGTAAGGCGCGAGATACGCAGTATTTT. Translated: CASSLSKARDTQYF.

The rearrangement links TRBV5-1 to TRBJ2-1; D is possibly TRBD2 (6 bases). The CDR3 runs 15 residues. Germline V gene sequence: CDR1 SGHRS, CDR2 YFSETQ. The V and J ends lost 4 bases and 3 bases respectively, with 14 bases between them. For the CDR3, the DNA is TGCGCCAGCAGCGACGGCGGGACGGACTACAATGAGCAGTTCTTC. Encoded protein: CASSDGGTDYNEQFF.

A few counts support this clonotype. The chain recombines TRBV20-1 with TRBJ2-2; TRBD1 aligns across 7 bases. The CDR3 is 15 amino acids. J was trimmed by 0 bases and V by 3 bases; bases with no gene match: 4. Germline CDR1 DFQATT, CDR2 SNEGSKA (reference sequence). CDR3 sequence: CSASRGGPNTGELFF. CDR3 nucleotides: TGCAGTGCTAGTAGAGGGGGCCCGAACACCGGGGAGCTGTTTTTT.

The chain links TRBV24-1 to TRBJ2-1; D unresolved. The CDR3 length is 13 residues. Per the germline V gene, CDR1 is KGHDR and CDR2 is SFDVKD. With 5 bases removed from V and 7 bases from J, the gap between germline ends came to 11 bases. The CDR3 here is CATSVDRSNEQFF. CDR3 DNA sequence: TGTGCCACCAGTGTGGACCGCTCTAATGAGCAGTTCTTC.

The CDR3 nucleotides are TGTGCCAGCAGTGGAAGGGGGCCCCGGGACGAGCAGTACGTC. This gives the protein CASSGRGPRDEQYV. V usage is TRBV25-1 and J usage is TRBJ2-7, with 7 bases that match TRBD1. Germline CDR1 is MGHDK and CDR2 is SYGVNS. CDR3 length: 14 amino acids. After removal of 4 bases from V and 5 bases from J, the junction contained 8 bases not matched to a gene.

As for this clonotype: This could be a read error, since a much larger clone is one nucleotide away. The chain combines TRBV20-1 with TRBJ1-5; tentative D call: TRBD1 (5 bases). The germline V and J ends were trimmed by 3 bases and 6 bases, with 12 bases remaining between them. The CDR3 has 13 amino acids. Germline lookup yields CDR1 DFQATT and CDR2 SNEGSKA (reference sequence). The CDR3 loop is CSASPGASQPQHF. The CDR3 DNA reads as TGCAGTGCTAGCCCCGGGGCGAGTCAGCCCCAGCATTTT.

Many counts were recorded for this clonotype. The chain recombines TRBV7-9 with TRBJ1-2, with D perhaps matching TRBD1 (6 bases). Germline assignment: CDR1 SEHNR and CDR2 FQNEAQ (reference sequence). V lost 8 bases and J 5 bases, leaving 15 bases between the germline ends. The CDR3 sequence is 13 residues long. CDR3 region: CASGGGDLYGYTF. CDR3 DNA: TGTGCCAGCGGGGGCGGAGACCTTTATGGCTACACCTTC.

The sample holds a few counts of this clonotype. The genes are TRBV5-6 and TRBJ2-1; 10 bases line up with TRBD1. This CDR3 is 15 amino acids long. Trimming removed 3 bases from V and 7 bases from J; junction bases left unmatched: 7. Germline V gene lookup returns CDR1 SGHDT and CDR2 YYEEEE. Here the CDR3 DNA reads TGTGCCAGCAGCTCCGGGACAGGGGTCTGGAATGAGCAGTTCTTC. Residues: CASSSGTGVWNEQFF.

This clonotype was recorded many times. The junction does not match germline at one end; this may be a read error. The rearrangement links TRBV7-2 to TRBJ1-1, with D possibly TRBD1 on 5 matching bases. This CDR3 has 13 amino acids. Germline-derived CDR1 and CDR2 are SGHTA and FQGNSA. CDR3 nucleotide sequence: TGTGCCATCAGCTCTGGACAGAACACTGAAGCTTTCTTT. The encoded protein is CAISSGQNTEAFF.

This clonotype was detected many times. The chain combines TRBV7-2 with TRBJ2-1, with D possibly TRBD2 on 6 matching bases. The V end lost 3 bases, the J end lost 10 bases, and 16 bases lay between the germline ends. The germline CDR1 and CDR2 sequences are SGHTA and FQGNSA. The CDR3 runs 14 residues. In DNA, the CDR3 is TGTGCCAGCAGCTTCCGACCTGATGGGGGGGAGCAGTTCTTC. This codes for CASSFRPDGGEQFF.

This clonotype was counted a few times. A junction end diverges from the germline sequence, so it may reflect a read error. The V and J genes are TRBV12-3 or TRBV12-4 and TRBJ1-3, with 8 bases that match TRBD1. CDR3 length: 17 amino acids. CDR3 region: CASSLYYRGNTGNTIYF. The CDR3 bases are TGTGCCAGCAGTTTGTATTACAGGGGGAATACTGGGAACACCATATATTTT.

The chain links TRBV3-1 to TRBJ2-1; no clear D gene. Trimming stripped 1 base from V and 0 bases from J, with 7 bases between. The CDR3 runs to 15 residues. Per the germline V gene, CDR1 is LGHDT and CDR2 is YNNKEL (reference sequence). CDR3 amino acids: CASSQAGLSYNEQFF. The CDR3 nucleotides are TGTGCCAGCAGCCAAGCGGGTCTCTCCTACAATGAGCAGTTCTTC.

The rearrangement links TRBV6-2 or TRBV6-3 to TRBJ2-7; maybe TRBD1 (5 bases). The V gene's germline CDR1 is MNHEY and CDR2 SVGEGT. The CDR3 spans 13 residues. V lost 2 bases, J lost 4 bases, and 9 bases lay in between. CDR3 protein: CASSYRGEYEQYV. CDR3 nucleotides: TGTGCCAGCAGTTACAGGGGCGAGTACGAGCAGTACGTC.

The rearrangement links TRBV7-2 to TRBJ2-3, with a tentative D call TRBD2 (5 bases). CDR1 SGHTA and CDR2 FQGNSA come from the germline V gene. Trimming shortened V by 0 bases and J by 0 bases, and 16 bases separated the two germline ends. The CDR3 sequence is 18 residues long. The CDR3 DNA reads TGTGCCAGCAGCTTAGCGGGAGTCTCTTCTCCAAGCACAGATACGCAGTATTTT. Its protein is CASSLAGVSSPSTDTQYF.

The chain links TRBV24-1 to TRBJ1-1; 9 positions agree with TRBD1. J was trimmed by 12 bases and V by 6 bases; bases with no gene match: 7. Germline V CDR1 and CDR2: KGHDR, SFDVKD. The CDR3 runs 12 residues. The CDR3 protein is CATSQDRGLTFF. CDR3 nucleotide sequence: TGTGCCACCAGTCAGGACAGGGGATTAACTTTCTTT.

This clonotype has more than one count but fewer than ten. Written as DNA, the CDR3 is TGTGCCAGCAGCCCCGACAGATCCAACTACAATGAGCAGTTCTTC. Translated, it gives CASSPDRSNYNEQFF. The rearrangement uses TRBV6-5 and TRBJ2-1, with D perhaps matching TRBD1 (5 bases). This CDR3 is 15 amino acids long. The V end lost 6 bases, the J end lost 3 bases, and 15 bases lay between the germline ends. Germline values: CDR1 MNHEY, CDR2 SVGAGI.

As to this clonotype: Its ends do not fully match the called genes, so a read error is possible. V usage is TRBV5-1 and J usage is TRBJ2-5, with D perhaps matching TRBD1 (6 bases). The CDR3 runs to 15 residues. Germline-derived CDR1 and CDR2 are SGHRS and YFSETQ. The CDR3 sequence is CVSSLIRTAQETQYF. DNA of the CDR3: TGCGTCAGCAGCTTGATCAGGACAGCCCAAGAGACCCAGTACTTC.

As DNA, the CDR3 is TGCAGCGTTGAAGATGATGTGGGGGACTCCCTTCTCACAGATACGCAGTATTTT. Its translation is CSVEDDVGDSLLTDTQYF. The chain has TRBV29-1 and TRBJ2-3; D possibly corresponds to TRBD2 (6 bases). Germline loops: CDR1 SQVTM, CDR2 ANQGSEA. CDR3 length equals 18 residues. Trimming removed 0 bases from V and 2 bases from J, with 21 bases in between.

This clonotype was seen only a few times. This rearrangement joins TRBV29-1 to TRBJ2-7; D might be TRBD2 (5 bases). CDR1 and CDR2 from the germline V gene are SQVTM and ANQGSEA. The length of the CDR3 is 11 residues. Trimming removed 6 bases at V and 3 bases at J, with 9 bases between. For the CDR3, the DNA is TGCAGCGTGGACGAGGGCTACGAGCAGTACTTC. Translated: CSVDEGYEQYF.

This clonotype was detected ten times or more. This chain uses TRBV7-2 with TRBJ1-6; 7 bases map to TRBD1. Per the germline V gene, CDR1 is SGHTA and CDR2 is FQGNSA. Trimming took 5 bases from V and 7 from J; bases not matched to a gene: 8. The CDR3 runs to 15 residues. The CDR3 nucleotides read TGTGCCAGCAGCATCGGGACAGCCGAAAATTCACCCCTCCACTTT. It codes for CASSIGTAENSPLHF. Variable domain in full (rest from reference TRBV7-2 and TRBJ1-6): GAGVSQSPSNKVTEKGKDVELRCDPISGHTALYWYRQSLGQGLEFLIYFQGNSAPDKSGLPSDRFSAERTGGSVSTLTIQRTQQEDSAVYLCASSIGTAENSPLHFGNGTRLTVT.

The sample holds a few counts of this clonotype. The CDR3 loop reads CASSPPLAPEGTDTQYF. The CDR3, as DNA: TGTGCCAGCTCACCACCGTTGGCCCCGGAGGGGACAGATACGCAGTATTTT. The chain joins TRBV18 to TRBJ2-3; possible D gene TRBD2, 6 bases. Germline values: CDR1 KGHSH, CDR2 LQKENI. Trimming removed 0 bases at V and 3 bases at J, with 16 bases between. The CDR3 runs 17 residues.

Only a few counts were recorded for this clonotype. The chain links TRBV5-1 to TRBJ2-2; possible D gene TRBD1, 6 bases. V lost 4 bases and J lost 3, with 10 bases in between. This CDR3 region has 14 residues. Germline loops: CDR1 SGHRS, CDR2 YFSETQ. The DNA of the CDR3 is TGCGCCAGCAGCCCAGGGGCTGACACCGGGGAGCTGTTTTTT. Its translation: CASSPGADTGELFF.

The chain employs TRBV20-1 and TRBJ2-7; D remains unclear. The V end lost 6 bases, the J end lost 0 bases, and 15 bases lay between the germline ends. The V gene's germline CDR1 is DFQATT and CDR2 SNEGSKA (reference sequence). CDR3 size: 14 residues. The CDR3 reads CSAVGNLGSYEQYF. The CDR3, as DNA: TGCAGTGCGGTGGGCAACCTGGGCTCCTACGAGCAGTACTTC.

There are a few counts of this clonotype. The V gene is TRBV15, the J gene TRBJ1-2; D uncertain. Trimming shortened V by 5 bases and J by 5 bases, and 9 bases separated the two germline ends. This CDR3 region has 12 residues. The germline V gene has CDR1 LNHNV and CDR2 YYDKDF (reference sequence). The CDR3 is CATSYQGYGYTF. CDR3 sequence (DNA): TGTGCCACCAGCTATCAAGGGTATGGCTACACCTTC.

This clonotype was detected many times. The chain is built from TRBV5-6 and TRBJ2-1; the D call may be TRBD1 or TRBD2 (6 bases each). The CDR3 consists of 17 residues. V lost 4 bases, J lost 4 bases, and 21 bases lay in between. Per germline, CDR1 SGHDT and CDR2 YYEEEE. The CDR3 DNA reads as TGTGCCAGCAGCCCGGACGGGGGCGGGCCTCCTTACAATGAGCAGTTCTTC. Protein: CASSPDGGGPPYNEQFF.